The rows below give T cell receptor beta chains drawn from one sample of a study of T cell responses to AZD1222 COVID-19 vaccine. Clones were sequenced by immunoSEQ multiplex PCR, and TCRdb holds only the in-frame ones, with some missing. The table lists about 120,000 clones, around nine tenths of them singletons. Sequenced here: peripheral blood, sampled on day 0 of AZD1222 vaccination. These receptors came from an adult in good health. Each CDR3 is given with its conserved first and last residue. The order of the fields is CDR3 DNA, CDR3 protein, V gene, D gene, clone size, J gene. The D gene is left open where the match is weak. A row's size may be missing; if present it is once, few, many or a size class.

TGTGCCAGCAGCTCACAGGTGCCTAACTATGGCTACACCTTC	CASSSQVPNYGYTF	TRBV7-2	.	.	TRBJ1-2
TGTGCCAGCAGCTTGGCTCGGCAGAGGGAGTACTTC	CASSLARQREYF	TRBV5-4	.	.	TRBJ2-7
TGTGCCAGCAGCCCCCCCGGGGGAGGGCTTGGCTACACCTTC	CASSPPGGGLGYTF	TRBV7-2	.	.	TRBJ1-2
TGTGCCAGCTCACCTACAGGCTCCCTTGATGGCTACACCTTC	CASSPTGSLDGYTF	TRBV18	.	few	TRBJ1-2
TGCGCCAGCAGCTTTTGGGGGGATGAAGCTTTCTTT	CASSFWGDEAFF	TRBV5-1	.	.	TRBJ1-1
TGTGCCAGCAGCCAAGGCCGGGCATCTGGAAACACCATATATTTT	CASSQGRASGNTIYF	TRBV3-1/TRBV3-2	.	.	TRBJ1-3
TGTGCCAGCAGCCCGGACCGAAGATCTGAGGCTTTCTTT	CASSPDRRSEAFF	TRBV7-3	.	.	TRBJ1-1
TGCGCCAGCAGTGAATCGCCCACCGGGGAGCTGTTTTTT	CASSESPTGELFF	TRBV10-1	.	.	TRBJ2-2
TGTGCCAGCAGTTACGGGACAGGGGGCGACTATGGCTACACCTTC	CASSYGTGGDYGYTF	TRBV6-5	TRBD1	.	TRBJ1-2
TGCGCCAGCAGCCAAGATCTGGACAGGGGGCAGAGTCTGGTCTGGGCCAACGTCCTGACTTTC	CASSQDLDRGQSLVWANVLTF	TRBV4-3	TRBD1	.	TRBJ2-6
TGTGCCAGCAGCGTAGTGGCAGCTTCGAACACTGAGGCTTTCTTT	CASSVVAASNTEAFF	TRBV9	.	.	TRBJ1-1
TGTGCCAGCAGCTTACGCGGGGGGCTGGAGGGAGATACGCAGTATTTT	CASSLRGGLEGDTQYF	TRBV7-8	TRBD2	.	TRBJ2-3
TGTGCCAGCTCACCGTGGCAGGGCGTACTTAACTATGGCTACACCTTC	CASSPWQGVLNYGYTF	TRBV18	.	once	TRBJ1-2
TGTGCCAGCAGTTTTCGCATGAACACTGAAGCTTTCTTT	CASSFRMNTEAFF	TRBV12-3/TRBV12-4	.	.	TRBJ1-1
TGCGCCAGCAGCTTGGAACTAACTCAAGAGACCCAGTACTTC	CASSLELTQETQYF	TRBV5-1	.	.	TRBJ2-5
TGTGCCAGTAGTTCTATATCAGGGGCCGGCTACACCTTC	CASSSISGAGYTF	TRBV19	.	.	TRBJ1-2
TGCGCCAGCAGCGACAGCGCACGCTACGAGCAGTACTTC	CASSDSARYEQYF	TRBV5-1	.	few	TRBJ2-7
TGTGCCAGCAGCTTAGAGAGCTCTGGAAACACCATATATTTT	CASSLESSGNTIYF	TRBV7-8	.	once	TRBJ1-3
TGTGCCAGCAGCTTGGACAGGGACTCACCCCTCCACTTT	CASSLDRDSPLHF	TRBV7-3	TRBD1	few	TRBJ1-6
TGTGCCAGCAGCACCCGCTGGGGGGGGAGGAATAGCAATCAGCCCCAGCATTTT	CASSTRWGGRNSNQPQHF	TRBV21-1	.	once	TRBJ1-5
TGTGCCCACTACTACTTTGATTCCTTCCGCTCCTACGAGCAGTACTTC	CAHYYFDSFRSYEQYF	TRBV15	.	.	TRBJ2-7
TGTGCCAGCTCACCTACCTCAGGGAGTAACGAGCAGTACTTC	CASSPTSGSNEQYF	TRBV18	.	.	TRBJ2-7
TGTGCCAGCAGCTTCCGAGAGTTCTACGAGCAGTACTTC	CASSFREFYEQYF	TRBV7-9	.	medium-sized	TRBJ2-7
TGCGCCAGCAGCTTGGGGGCGGGGGAACCCCAGCCCCAGCATTTT	CASSLGAGEPQPQHF	TRBV5-1	.	.	TRBJ1-5
TGTGCCAGCAGCACCCCCGGGACAAACCACGAGCAGTACTTC	CASSTPGTNHEQYF	TRBV7-3	.	.	TRBJ2-7
TGCGCCAGCAGCTTGAGTTTGCGGGGGTTCACAGATACGCAGTATTTT	CASSLSLRGFTDTQYF	TRBV5-1	TRBD2	.	TRBJ2-3
TGTGCCAGCAGCTTACAGGGGGGCGGCACTGAAGCTTTCTTT	CASSLQGGGTEAFF	TRBV7-2	TRBD1	once	TRBJ1-1
TGCGCCAGCAGCCAAGAAAGGGGGGGGGCAGATACGCAGTATTTT	CASSQERGGADTQYF	TRBV4-3	.	.	TRBJ2-3
TGTGCCATCACTAAACAGGGTTGGGTTTCGAACACTGAAGCTTTCTTT	CAITKQGWVSNTEAFF	TRBV10-3	.	once	TRBJ1-1
TGTGCCAGCAGTCCCCTCGCCGGCACTGAAGCTTTCTTT	CASSPLAGTEAFF	TRBV6-4	.	.	TRBJ1-1
TGTGCCAGCAGTTACAACAGGGACTCCTACGAGCAGTACTTC	CASSYNRDSYEQYF	TRBV6-5	.	once	TRBJ2-7
TGTGCCAGCAGTTACTCGGAGTCTTCACCCCTCCACTTT	CASSYSESSPLHF	TRBV6-2/TRBV6-3	.	.	TRBJ1-6
TGTGCCAGCAGTTTCAGTGGACCCCTTGGGGTCTTCTTT	CASSFSGPLGVFF	TRBV12-3/TRBV12-4	.	once	TRBJ1-1
TGTGCCAGCAGCTTGGACGGGGCTAAGAACTATGGCTACACCTTC	CASSLDGAKNYGYTF	TRBV7-2	.	.	TRBJ1-2
TGCGCCAGCAGCCGGGGACAGGGGTCGGGAGAGACCCAGTACTTC	CASSRGQGSGETQYF	TRBV5-1	TRBD1	once	TRBJ2-5
TGTGCCAGCAGCCCGGACAGGGGAATCCAAGAGACCCAGTACTTC	CASSPDRGIQETQYF	TRBV5-6	TRBD1	.	TRBJ2-5
TGTGCCACCTCGGACAGCCTAGCCAAAAACATTCAGTACTTC	CATSDSLAKNIQYF	TRBV7-2	.	.	TRBJ2-4
TGTGCCAGCAGTCCAAACGCCGGGACACATAATACTGAAGCTTTCTTT	CASSPNAGTHNTEAFF	TRBV5-6	.	once	TRBJ1-1
TGTGCCAGCAGCGAACGACAGCTTTCACCCCTCCACTTT	CASSERQLSPLHF	TRBV3-1/TRBV3-2	.	.	TRBJ1-6
TGTGCCAGCAGCCACCAATATGAGTATGGCTACACCTTC	CASSHQYEYGYTF	TRBV3-1/TRBV3-2	.	.	TRBJ1-2
TGTGCCAGCAGACCCCTAGCGGGGTCTGACCACAATGAGCAGTTCTTC	CASRPLAGSDHNEQFF	TRBV11-2	TRBD2	.	TRBJ2-1
TGTGCCAGCAGTCCTAACATGAACACTGAAGCTTTCTTT	CASSPNMNTEAFF	TRBV6-5	.	.	TRBJ1-1
TGTGCCAGCAGCGCCGGGGCTAGCGCCCTCTACGAGCAGTACTTC	CASSAGASALYEQYF	TRBV4-2	.	.	TRBJ2-7
TGTGCCAGCAGTTTTCTGGGAAGTGAAGCTTTCTTT	CASSFLGSEAFF	TRBV27	.	.	TRBJ1-1
TGTGCCAGCCATGAGGCCGAAACCTCCTACGAGCAGTACTTC	CASHEAETSYEQYF	TRBV6-5	.	.	TRBJ2-7
TGCGCCAGCAGCGCGGACCAGACCTACGAGCAGTACTTC	CASSADQTYEQYF	TRBV5-1	.	.	TRBJ2-7
TGTGCCAGCAGCTTAGAGGGTTCAGCGGGGGGGACAGATACGCAGTATTTT	CASSLEGSAGGTDTQYF	TRBV11-3	TRBD2	.	TRBJ2-3
TGTGCCAGCAGTTTGAAGGTTGGCTACACCTTC	CASSLKVGYTF	TRBV12-3/TRBV12-4	.	once	TRBJ1-2
TGTGCCAGCAGCCCGCCCGGACAGGTTTGGTCCACGCAGTATTTT	CASSPPGQVWSTQYF	TRBV5-5	TRBD1	.	TRBJ2-3
TGTGCCAGCAGCCAAGAGGGGTGGGGTCATCACTATGGCTACACCTTC	CASSQEGWGHHYGYTF	TRBV14	.	few	TRBJ1-2
TGTGCCAGCAGCTTTAAGGGGTGGGGATATAGCAATCAGCCCCAGCATTTT	CASSFKGWGYSNQPQHF	TRBV5-8	.	once	TRBJ1-5
TGTGCCACCAGCAGAGGAGGAAGAAACCCTTTTAGCAATCAGCCCCAGCATTTT	CATSRGGRNPFSNQPQHF	TRBV15	.	once	TRBJ1-5
TGCGCCAGCAGCCAAGGACCGGGAAACACCATATATTTT	CASSQGPGNTIYF	TRBV4-3	.	few	TRBJ1-3
TGTGCCAGTGGGACGGAGGGGGACGGTCAGCCCCAGCATTTT	CASGTEGDGQPQHF	TRBV19	.	once	TRBJ1-5
TGTGCCAGCAGCCAGTCGGTTGGGGAGCAGTTCTTC	CASSQSVGEQFF	TRBV3-1/TRBV3-2	.	.	TRBJ2-1